These 3 T cell receptor beta chains share one sample of origin, sequenced in a study of cytomegalovirus exposure and HLA in healthy donors (dated by TCRdb to the late 2010s). The protocol used for the library was the immunoSEQ multiplex PCR assay. The multiplex PCR relied on a mix of 60 forward primers for TCR Vbeta segments and 13 reverse primers for TCR Jbeta segments. TCRdb holds this immuneACCESS table with in-frame rearrangements only. Some clones are missing; in checked studies, unresolved V genes explain under half, and the rest has no known cause. In all, the sample holds 80,000 to 95,000 clones, and about 78% of those were seen once. The ten largest clones represent over 4.5% of the sample. The sample taken for sequencing was PBMCs. All receptors derive from a man younger than 30 in good health and CMV-seropositive.

J is TRBJ1-5 and V is TRBV5-8, with 10 bases fitting TRBD1. CDR3 length: 15 amino acids. Germline CDR1 is SGHTS and CDR2 is YDEGEE. V was pared by 4 bases and J by 6 bases, with 7 bases of the junction left unmatched. CDR3 coding DNA: TGTGCCAGCAGCCCCGGGACAGGGGCGAGTCAGCCCCAGCATTTT. This codes for CASSPGTGASQPQHF.

V and J are TRBV9 and TRBJ1-1; D call uncertain. The V end was cut by 0 bases, the J end by 2 bases, with 14 bases between. There are 16 residues in the CDR3. CDR1 SGDLS and CDR2 YYNGEE come from the germline V gene. The CDR3: CASSVEAGGFNTEAFF. The CDR3 DNA sequence: TGTGCCAGCAGCGTAGAAGCAGGTGGGTTTAACACTGAAGCTTTCTTT.

V usage is TRBV5-1 and J usage is TRBJ2-2, with no clear D. CDR1 SGHRS and CDR2 YFSETQ come from the germline V gene. Trimming pared 1 base from V and 4 bases from J, leaving 5 bases between. The CDR3 spans 13 residues. In nucleotides, the CDR3 is TGCGCCAGCAGCTTGTATCCCACCGGGGAGCTGTTTTTT. It encodes CASSLYPTGELFF.